The 20 T cell receptor beta chains below all came from one sample that was sequenced in a study of cytomegalovirus exposure and HLA in healthy donors. PCR employed 60 Vbeta and 13 Jbeta primers. Profiling relied on immunoSEQ multiplex PCR, and the TCRdb table lists in-frame clones only, not all of them. This table has under 300,000 clones, just over 85% appearing once. Input material: PBMCs. These receptors were collected from a man aged 35-49 years in good health and CMV-seropositive.

V is TRBV28 and J is TRBJ2-1; D perhaps matches TRBD2 (6 bases). The CDR3 extends over 12 amino acids. V lost 4 bases to trimming and J lost 7 bases, with 8 bases between them. CDR1 and CDR2 from the germline V gene are MDHEN and SYDVKM. The CDR3 loop is CASSSGRNEQFF. The CDR3 DNA is TGTGCCAGCAGTTCAGGGAGGAATGAGCAGTTCTTC.

V is TRBV23-1 and J is TRBJ2-7, with TRBD2 matching 13 bases. TRBV23-1 is flagged as an ORF with uncertain function. There are 20 residues in the CDR3. With V trimmed by 4 bases and J by 3 bases, 18 bases remained unmatched. CDR3 DNA sequence: TGCGCCAGCAGTCGTAACCCCCGGACTAGCGGGAGCGCTGCACGCTACGAGCAGTACTTC. It yields the protein CASSRNPRTSGSAARYEQYF.

On this clone: A single base is all that separates this from a far larger clone, so a read error is likely. The chain has TRBV7-2 and TRBJ2-2, with D uncertain. Per germline, CDR1 SGHTA and CDR2 FQGNSA. The ends were cut back, 4 bases at V and 3 bases at J, with 3 bases in the middle. CDR3 size: 12 residues. The chain's CDR3 is CASSSYTGELFF. CDR3 in DNA: TGTGCCAGCAGCTCTTACACCGGGGAGCTGTTTTTT.

The gene calls are TRBV5-1 and TRBJ2-7; TRBD1 agrees at 7 bases. Germline-derived CDR1 and CDR2 are SGHRS and YFSETQ. V dropped 5 bases and J dropped 5; count of bases not matched to a gene: 7. The CDR3 has 13 residues. The CDR3 DNA sequence: TGCGCCAGCAGGGAGACAGGGTACGACGAGCAGTACTTC. It specifies CASRETGYDEQYF.

The chain links TRBV5-6 to TRBJ1-6; TRBD1 matches at 10 bases. Germline V lookup: CDR1 SGHDT, CDR2 YYEEEE. Trimming removed 4 bases from V and 9 bases from J; junction bases left unmatched: 7. CDR3 length: 15 amino acids. The CDR3 bases are TGTGCCAGCAGCCGGGACAGGGGCTTCAGTTCACCCCTCCACTTT. This translates into CASSRDRGFSSPLHF.

This sequence joins TRBV4-3 and TRBJ2-7; maybe TRBD2 (5 bases). Germline CDR1 and CDR2: LGHNA and YSLEER. This CDR3 comprises 17 residues. The ends were cut back, 5 bases at V and 2 bases at J, with 22 bases in the middle. CDR3 protein: CASSASLEREDAYEQYF. In DNA, the CDR3 is TGCGCCAGCAGCGCCAGCCTAGAGAGGGAAGACGCCTACGAGCAGTACTTC.

J is TRBJ2-3 and V is TRBV6-1; D may be TRBD2 (7 bases). The CDR3 sequence is 15 residues long. Trimming removed 6 bases at V and 7 bases at J, with 20 bases between. Germline-derived CDR1 and CDR2 are MNHNS and SASEGT. CDR3 sequence (DNA): TGTGCCAGCAGCGAACCGGGGGGCGGAGGGTATACGCAGTATTTT. Translation: CASSEPGGGGYTQYF.

This clone was seen a handful of times. This chain connects TRBV5-1 to TRBJ2-3; TRBD2 matches at 11 bases. V trimming: 4 bases; J trimming: 2 bases; junction bases outside the gene matches: 3. Germline CDR1 and CDR2: SGHRS and YFSETQ. CDR3 size: 15 residues. As DNA, the CDR3 is TGCGCCAGCAGCCCGGGACTAGCGGACACAGATACGCAGTATTTT. Its protein product is CASSPGLADTDTQYF.

The J gene is TRBJ2-5, the V gene TRBV5-4; TRBD2 aligns across 7 bases. Trimming removed 0 bases from V and 4 bases from J; junction bases left unmatched: 15. CDR3 length: 18 residues. CDR1 is SGHNT and CDR2 is YYREEE in the germline V gene (reference sequence). The CDR3 DNA follows: TGTGCCAGCAGCTTGGATGGGAGGGCCCTGGGTCGAGGAGAGACCCAGTACTTC. Its translation is CASSLDGRALGRGETQYF.

The chain employs TRBV27 and TRBJ1-2; D is perhaps TRBD1 (6 bases). The V gene lost 0 bases and the J gene lost 4 bases, with 12 bases spanning the gap. The germline V gene has CDR1 MNHEY and CDR2 SMNVEV (reference sequence). CDR3 length: 15 residues. CDR3 amino acids: CASSLSTGSAYGYTF. CDR3 DNA: TGTGCCAGCAGTTTATCAACAGGGTCGGCCTATGGCTACACCTTC.

The rearrangement links TRBV28 to TRBJ2-1; 9 nucleotides line up with TRBD1. There are 15 residues in the CDR3. Germline-derived CDR1 and CDR2 are MDHEN and SYDVKM. Trimming removed 6 bases from V and 4 bases from J; junction bases left unmatched: 7. The CDR3 sequence is CASSPGQGVYNEQFF. The CDR3 DNA reads as TGTGCCAGCAGCCCGGGACAGGGAGTATACAATGAGCAGTTCTTC.

There are a few counts of this clone. V gene TRBV7-8 combines with J gene TRBJ2-5, with D perhaps matching TRBD2 (6 bases). The CDR3 extends over 15 amino acids. With 1 base removed from V and 7 bases from J, the gap between germline ends came to 16 bases. Looked up from germline, CDR1 is SGHVS and CDR2 is FQNEAQ. CDR3 coding DNA: TGTGCCAGCAGCTTAGGTCCATCGGGGGTGGGGACCCAGTACTTC. It codes for CASSLGPSGVGTQYF.

The genes are TRBV7-8 and TRBJ2-7; D is unclear. This CDR3 has 12 residues. V lost 4 bases to trimming and J lost 3 bases, with 7 bases between them. Germline V lookup: CDR1 SGHVS, CDR2 FQNEAQ. The CDR3 here is CASSSSFYEQYF. The CDR3 DNA reads TGTGCCAGCAGCTCTAGTTTCTACGAGCAGTACTTC.

The chain uses TRBV4-3 and TRBJ2-1; TRBD2 matches at 12 bases. The CDR3 totals 19 residues. Germline V gene data show CDR1 as LGHNA and CDR2 as YSLEER. V was pared by 0 bases and J by 7 bases, with 13 bases of the junction left unmatched. CDR3 sequence: CASSQDKGLAGPRGNEQFF. In DNA form, the CDR3 reads TGCGCCAGCAGCCAAGATAAAGGACTAGCGGGACCACGTGGGAATGAGCAGTTCTTC.

The chain has TRBV4-1 and TRBJ1-6; no reliable D call. V was trimmed by 1 base and J by 5 bases, leaving 9 bases between them. CDR1 is MGHRA, CDR2 YSYEKL, per germline. The CDR3 sequence is 15 residues long. DNA of the CDR3: TGCGCCAGCAGCCAAGTCGGACTCGATAATTCACCCCTCCACTTT. Encoded protein: CASSQVGLDNSPLHF.

This clone showed up just once. The chain uses TRBV18 and TRBJ2-5; 12 nucleotides agree with TRBD2. V lost 6 bases to trimming and J lost 4 bases; unmatched junction nucleotides: 6. This CDR3 has 15 amino acids. Germline assignment: CDR1 KGHSH and CDR2 LQKENI. CDR3 coding DNA: TGTGCCAGCTCTGGAGGACTAGCGGGATCAGAGACCCAGTACTTC. Protein: CASSGGLAGSETQYF.

This clone was found once. This chain uses TRBV7-9 with TRBJ1-2; tentatively, D is TRBD1 (5 bases). The CDR3 is 15 amino acids. Trimming shortened V by 5 bases and J by 7 bases, and 20 bases separated the two germline ends. CDR1 and CDR2 (germline): SEHNR, FQNEAQ (reference sequence). The CDR3 reads CASSGLDKPLSGYTF. CDR3 bases: TGTGCCAGCAGCGGATTGGACAAGCCTTTGAGTGGCTACACCTTC.

The chain is built from TRBV28 and TRBJ2-1, with TRBD2 identical over 12 bases. This CDR3 contains 15 residues. The J segment lost 8 bases and the V segment lost 0 bases, leaving 2 bases of the junction unmatched. Germline V gene data show CDR1 as MDHEN and CDR2 as SYDVKM. The CDR3 loop is CASSLWTSGSHEQFF. The CDR3 nucleotides read TGTGCCAGCAGTTTATGGACTAGCGGGAGCCATGAGCAGTTCTTC.

The chain combines TRBV5-6 with TRBJ2-1, with D unclear. V lost 0 bases to trimming and J lost 9 bases, with 7 bases between them. Germline CDR1 reads SGHDT; CDR2 reads YYEEEE. The CDR3 covers 12 residues. CDR3 in amino acids: CASSLAVGEQFF. CDR3 nucleotides: TGTGCCAGCAGCTTGGCGGTCGGTGAGCAGTTCTTC.

The chain recombines TRBV2 with TRBJ2-2, with 7 bases matching TRBD1. This CDR3 spans 13 amino acids. Germline CDR1 is SNHLY and CDR2 is FYNNEI. The junction had 1 base not matched to a gene; V was cut back by 6 bases and J by 3 bases. The CDR3 DNA sequence: TGTGCCAGCAGGCAGGGGGACACCGGGGAGCTGTTTTTT. Protein product: CASRQGDTGELFF.